A selection of T cell receptor beta chains follows, all from one sample in a study of cytomegalovirus exposure and HLA in healthy donors. The data were produced by immunoSEQ multiplex PCR, yet TCRdb's version contains in-frame clones alone and is incomplete. The data hold under 200,000 clones, with 75% to 90% observed a single time. The specimen was PBMCs. The receptors shown here come from a man younger than 35 in good health and CMV-seropositive. CDR3s include the opening cysteine and the closing phenylalanine or tryptophan. A D gene is named only where the DNA matches it firmly. A row's size may be missing; if present it is once, few, many or a size class.

>.|.|TRBV14|TRBJ2-7
TGTGCCAGCAGCCAAGGAAGCGGCAGGGGCTACGAGCAGTACTTC
CASSQGSGRGYEQYF
>.|.|TRBV19|TRBJ2-7
TGTGCCAGTAGTCTTCAACAGGGTTTCGAGCAGTACTTC
CASSLQQGFEQYF
>TRBD1|.|TRBV19|TRBJ2-2
TGTGCCAGTAGTCCCCGACAGGGTAACACCGGGGAGCTGTTTTTT
CASSPRQGNTGELFF
>.|.|TRBV18|TRBJ2-3
TGTGCCAGCTCCCTGGCGGAAGATACGCAGTATTTT
CASSLAEDTQYF
>.|.|TRBV30|TRBJ2-1
TGTGCCTGGAGTGTATTGGGGGCGCAGGATGAGCAGTTCTTC
CAWSVLGAQDEQFF
>.|.|TRBV10-2|TRBJ2-1
TGCGCCAGCACCTCGCTTCAGGGAAACAATGAGCAGTTCTTC
CASTSLQGNNEQFF
>TRBD1|.|TRBV28|TRBJ1-5
TGTGCCAGCAGTTTATCGGGACAGGGGGCTGGGCAGCCCCAGCATTTT
CASSLSGQGAGQPQHF
>TRBD1|.|TRBV5-1|TRBJ2-3
TGCGCCAGCAGCTTAGGACAGGTAACAGATACGCAGTATTTT
CASSLGQVTDTQYF
>TRBD1|.|TRBV7-9|TRBJ1-1
TGTGCCAGCAGCTTAGAAAGACAGGGGAACACTGAAGCTTTCTTT
CASSLERQGNTEAFF
>TRBD1|.|TRBV5-1|TRBJ1-1
TGCGCCAGCGGAGGACAGGGGGGAGCTGAAGCTTTCTTT
CASGGQGGAEAFF
>.|.|TRBV11-2|TRBJ1-2
TGTGCCAGCAGCCCGCCGACATCGGGGAGGAACTATGGCTACACCTTC
CASSPPTSGRNYGYTF
>.|few|TRBV5-5|TRBJ2-7
TGTGCCAGCAGCTTGGAAAGACAGCCAACCGCCAAGCAGTACTTC
CASSLERQPTAKQYF
>TRBD2|once|TRBV4-2|TRBJ2-5
TGTGCCAGCAGCGGCGGGGGTGGCGAGACCCAGTACTTC
CASSGGGGETQYF
>.|.|TRBV2|TRBJ2-5
TGTGCCAGCAGAGACAGTGAGACCCAGTACTTC
CASRDSETQYF
>.|.|TRBV6-5|TRBJ2-7
TGTGCCAGCAGTTATAGCGACAAGTCCTACGAGCAGTACTTC
CASSYSDKSYEQYF